One sample yielded the 9 T cell receptor beta chains listed below, sequenced in a study of blood T cell repertoires in COVID-19. Using immunoSEQ multiplex PCR, the repertoire was profiled, and TCRdb retains in-frame clones only, with some absent. The data hold 250,000 or so clones, with 75% to 90% observed a single time. Sequencing was carried out using peripheral blood. These receptors were obtained from a middle-aged woman who had recovered from COVID-19.

This clone was detected only a few times. The rearrangement uses TRBV28 and TRBJ1-6, with D unresolved. The CDR3 spans 14 residues. Trimming shortened V by 5 bases and J by 5 bases, and 10 bases separated the two germline ends. Germline V gives CDR1 MDHEN, CDR2 SYDVKM. CDR3 loop: CASSTASHNSPLHF. The CDR3 DNA reads TGTGCCAGCAGTACAGCCTCTCATAATTCACCCCTCCACTTT. The whole variable domain, filled in from reference TRBV28 and TRBJ1-6, reads DVKVTQSSRYLVKRTGEKVFLECVQDMDHENMFWYRQDPGLGLRLIYFSYDVKMKEKGDIPEGYSVSREKKERFSLILESASTNQTSMYLCASSTASHNSPLHFGNGTRLTVT.

CDR3 DNA sequence: TGTGCGGTGGCGGGCCGAGGTTACAATGAGCAGTTCTTC. Its protein product is CAVAGRGYNEQFF. V is TRBV10-3 and J is TRBJ2-1, with D possibly TRBD2 on 5 matching bases. Per germline, CDR1 ENHRY and CDR2 SYGVKD. The CDR3 covers 13 residues.

The chain is built from TRBV14 and TRBJ2-3; the match to TRBD2 covers 10 bases. The germline V gene encodes CDR1 SGHDN and CDR2 FVKESK. V lost 2 bases to trimming and J lost 2 bases; unmatched junction nucleotides: 7. The length of the CDR3 is 17 residues. CDR3 loop: CASSQTLAGQNTDTQYF. CDR3 bases: TGTGCCAGCAGCCAAACACTAGCGGGACAGAACACAGATACGCAGTATTTT.

This clone was found a few times. This chain uses TRBV7-2 with TRBJ2-1; 7 nucleotides agree with TRBD2. Looked up from germline, CDR1 is SGHTA and CDR2 is FQGNSA. V gave up 3 bases and J gave up 8 bases; unmatched junction bases: 1. The CDR3 runs to 12 residues. CDR3 in amino acids: CASSLTSYEQFF. For the CDR3, the DNA is TGTGCCAGCAGCTTGACTAGCTATGAGCAGTTCTTC.

This clone was detected once. This rearrangement joins TRBV3-1 (or the pseudogene TRBV3-2) to TRBJ2-2; maybe TRBD1 (5 bases). Trimming removed 3 bases at V and 6 bases at J, with 14 bases between. Germline V gene lookup returns CDR1 LGHDT and CDR2 YNNKEL (reference sequence). The CDR3 contains 15 residues. As DNA, the CDR3 is TGTGCCAGCAGCCAGAAAGGGGTAGGGGCCGGGGAGCTGTTTTTT. Protein: CASSQKGVGAGELFF.

In this sample, this clone turned up once. V gene TRBV13 combines with J gene TRBJ1-2; D not resolved. Deletions cut 5 bases from V and 0 bases from J, with 16 bases between. The germline V gene encodes CDR1 PRHDT and CDR2 FYEKMQ (reference sequence). The CDR3 consists of 16 residues. CDR3 nucleotide sequence: TGTGCCAGCAGCCCCAGGAGGGATCCTACTAACTATGGCTACACCTTC. Protein sequence: CASSPRRDPTNYGYTF.

The chain couples TRBV2 to TRBJ1-1, with D hard to call. CDR1 SNHLY and CDR2 FYNNEI come from the germline V gene. CDR3 length: 11 amino acids. V was clipped by 8 bases and J by 5 bases, with 9 bases between them. CDR3 DNA sequence: TGTGCCAGCGGCCGGGGAACTGAAGCTTTCTTT. Its protein is CASGRGTEAFF.

This rearrangement joins TRBV19 to TRBJ1-1; D not resolved. The CDR3 consists of 13 residues. V was trimmed by 7 bases and J by 2 bases, leaving 11 bases between them. Germline assignment: CDR1 LNHDA and CDR2 SQIVND (reference sequence). The CDR3 here is CASTRYLNTEAFF. Here the CDR3 DNA reads TGTGCCAGTACTCGATACCTAAACACTGAAGCTTTCTTT.

This sequence joins TRBV5-1 and TRBJ2-2, with D uncertain. Trimming left V 3 bases short and J 6 bases short, with 6 bases between. From germline, CDR1 is SGHRS and CDR2 YFSETQ. The CDR3 loop spans 12 amino acids. The CDR3 loop reads CASSSFPGELFF. Written as DNA, the CDR3 is TGCGCCAGCAGCTCTTTTCCCGGGGAGCTGTTTTTT.